These 11 T cell receptor beta chains share one sample of origin, sequenced in a study of T cells after yellow fever vaccination. TCRdb reanalysed the 5' RACE reads using MiXCR and keeps one entry per CDR3 protein. The sample has some 670,000 distinct CDR3 sequences; 10% to 15% are singletons. Sequencing was performed on PBMCs, taken on the day of the yellow fever booster vaccination. The receptors here all came from a man aged 25-40 years who received the YFV17D yellow fever vaccine.

This clonotype appeared a few times. This chain links TRBV11-2 with TRBJ2-1, with D maybe TRBD2 (6 bases). Germline V lookup: CDR1 SGHAT, CDR2 FQNNGV. CDR3 length: 15 residues. V was pared by 3 bases and J by 10 bases, with 19 bases between. In DNA form, the CDR3 reads TGTGCCAGCAGCTTCAGGAATGGAGGGATTTGGGAGCAGTTCTTC. Its protein product is CASSFRNGGIWEQFF. The variable domain in full, with the rest retrieved from reference TRBV11-2 and TRBJ2-1, is EAGVAQSPRYKIIEKRQSVAFWCNPISGHATLYWYQQILGQGPKLLIQFQNNGVVDDSQLPKDRFSAERLKGVDSTLKIQPAKLEDSAVYLCASSFRNGGIWEQFFGPGTRLTVL.

This clonotype was seen a few times. The CDR3 here is CASSPGAGNPLPTNGYTF. CDR3 bases: TGTGCCAGCAGCCCAGGGGCGGGCAACCCCCTACCGACGAATGGCTACACCTTC. V usage is TRBV4-2 and J usage is TRBJ1-2; D may be TRBD1 (6 bases). The V end was cut by 4 bases, the J end by 6 bases, with 27 bases between. Germline CDR1 and CDR2: LGHNA and YNFKEQ. The CDR3 consists of 18 residues.

This chain joins TRBV6-1 and TRBJ1-1, with a weak D call TRBD1 (5 bases). This CDR3 is built from 14 residues. In germline, CDR1 is MNHNS, CDR2 SASEGT. With 2 bases removed from V and 3 bases from J, the gap between germline ends came to 10 bases. The chain's CDR3 is CASSELGDHTEAFF. CDR3 nucleotide sequence: TGTGCCAGCAGTGAATTAGGGGACCACACTGAAGCTTTCTTT.

This clonotype was picked up a small number of times. The V gene is TRBV6-1, the J gene TRBJ2-1, with 8 bases matching TRBD2. The CDR3 is 15 residues long. In germline, CDR1 is MNHNS, CDR2 SASEGT. Germline trimming cut 6 bases from V and 3 bases from J; bases unmatched to any gene: 7. DNA of the CDR3: TGTGCCAGCAGCGGAGCGGGAGTAAGCTACAATGAGCAGTTCTTC. Translated: CASSGAGVSYNEQFF.

The chain links TRBV2 to TRBJ1-1; TRBD1 is a possible D gene (5 bases). This CDR3 has 11 residues. CDR1 SNHLY and CDR2 FYNNEI come from the germline V gene. Trimming removed 7 bases from V and 8 bases from J, with 11 bases in between. CDR3 sequence (DNA): TGTGCCAGCATCAAGGGGCTAGAAGCTTTCTTT. Its translation: CASIKGLEAFF.

This clonotype was observed a few times. This chain connects TRBV9 to TRBJ2-7; tentative D call: TRBD2 (6 bases). The CDR3 extends over 16 amino acids. Trimming removed 4 bases from V and 4 bases from J, with 21 bases in between. The germline V gene encodes CDR1 SGDLS and CDR2 YYNGEE. CDR3 DNA: TGTGCCAGCAGCTGGGGTTCGGGAGTCACCCAGTACGAGCAGTACTTC. It specifies CASSWGSGVTQYEQYF.

This chain uses TRBV4-3 with TRBJ2-7; D unresolved. V was pared by 4 bases and J by 1 base, with 11 bases between. The CDR3 spans 14 residues. Germline loops: CDR1 LGHNA, CDR2 YSLEER. CDR3 DNA: TGCGCCAGCAGCCCGACTTGGGCGTCCTACGAGCAGTACTTC. It translates to CASSPTWASYEQYF.

The CDR3 sequence: CASSPPGPNTEAFF. The CDR3 DNA follows: TGTGCCAGCAGCCCCCCGGGGCCAAACACTGAAGCTTTCTTT. The chain combines TRBV6-1 with TRBJ1-1; the D gene is possibly TRBD1 (5 bases). Trimming took off 6 bases at V and 2 bases at J, with 13 bases between the two ends. The CDR3 spans 14 residues. Germline-derived CDR1 and CDR2 are MNHNS and SASEGT.

This clonotype showed up just a few times. The junction departs from germline at one end; a sequencing error may be responsible. The chain carries TRBV14 and TRBJ2-7; D call uncertain. This CDR3 contains 13 residues. The germline CDR1 and CDR2 sequences are SGHDN and FVKESK. CDR3 sequence: CASSPLVSHEQYF. In nucleotides, the CDR3 is TGTGCCAGCAGCCCCCTAGTCTCCCACGAGCAGTACTTC.

CDR3 loop: CASRPKGTGELFF. CDR3 DNA sequence: TGTGCCAGCAGACCTAAAGGCACCGGGGAGCTGTTTTTT. The chain joins TRBV2 to TRBJ2-2; D unresolved. The V end was cut by 6 bases, the J end by 4 bases, with 9 bases between. The CDR3 has 13 residues. CDR1 is SNHLY and CDR2 is FYNNEI in the germline V gene.

This clonotype appeared a few times. V gene TRBV28 combines with J gene TRBJ2-3, with D maybe TRBD2 (6 bases). The germline V gene encodes CDR1 MDHEN and CDR2 SYDVKM. V was cut by 6 bases and J by 4 bases, with 8 bases left in between. This CDR3 has 12 residues. DNA for the CDR3: TGTGCCAGCAGACTAGCCCCAGATACGCAGTATTTT. This encodes CASRLAPDTQYF.